This record looks at one T cell receptor beta chain sequence and its context. Its antigen is unknown. The data are from a study of cytomegalovirus exposure and HLA in healthy donors. Across the whole study: Out of about 410 genotyped donors, roughly 78% belonged to the Caucasian-associated ancestry cluster. Study-wide results and limits: No immune exposure information besides CMV serostatus was available.

Healthy donors of bone marrow made up the group. V lost 5 bases and J lost 5, with 5 bases in between. In germline, CDR1 is SGHAT, CDR2 FQNNGV. The CDR3 extends over 11 amino acids. In the PCR, 60 Vbeta and 13 Jbeta primers were used. Measured with immunoSEQ multiplex PCR; TCRdb has only the in-frame clones, and not every one. Of about 140,000 clones listed, roughly 8.8% are singletons. The chain links TRBV11-2 to TRBJ2-3; D gene uncertain. The TCR comes from a woman aged 40 to 50 in good health and CMV-seropositive. Source material: PBMCs. The CDR3 DNA is TGTGCCAGCAGCACCAGAGATACGCAGTATTTT. Its protein product is CASSTRDTQYF.